Listed here are 6 T cell receptor beta chains from one sample, sequenced in a study of T-cell reconstitution after alpha-beta-depleted transplantation in children. Unique molecular identifiers tagged the TCRbeta library. Each CDR3 protein gets one entry after TCRdb re-called the PCR reads with MiXCR. This table holds 450,000 to 600,000 distinct CDR3 sequences, about 10% found once. The sample was PBMCs, taken before TCRalphabeta/CD19-depleted stem cell transplant. The receptors were sampled from a child aged 2 to 10 with inherited bone marrow failure, due to receive a stem cell transplant.

This clonotype was seen many times. The J gene is TRBJ2-7, the V gene TRBV15; the match to TRBD1 covers 9 bases. J gave up 0 bases and V 5 bases, and 5 bases lay outside the gene matches. The CDR3 is made up of 15 amino acids. Per the germline V gene, CDR1 is LNHNV and CDR2 is YYDKDF (reference sequence). The CDR3 bases are TGTGCCACCAGCGGAGGACAGGGGAGCTCCTACGAGCAGTACTTC. Its protein is CATSGGQGSSYEQYF. The entire variable domain, with the rest obtained from reference TRBV15 and TRBJ2-7, is as follows: DAMVIQNPRYQVTQFGKPVTLSCSQTLNHNVMYWYQQKSSQAPKLLFHYYDKDFNNEADTPDNFQSRRPNTSFCFLDIRSPGLGDTAMYLCATSGGQGSSYEQYFGPGTRLTVT.

This clonotype appeared many times. The chain combines TRBV7-9 with TRBJ1-2; 7 bases are shared with TRBD1. Losses at the gene ends were 5 bases for V and 8 bases for J; bases not matched to a gene: 8. CDR3 size: 13 residues. Germline V gene sequence: CDR1 SEHNR, CDR2 FQNEAQ (reference sequence). The CDR3 DNA is TGTGCCAGCAGCGGGGGACAGCCACAGGGCTACACCTTC. Translating gives CASSGGQPQGYTF.

V is TRBV4-3 and J is TRBJ2-7; 11 nucleotides line up with TRBD2. The V gene end was trimmed by 0 bases and the J gene end by 7 bases; junction bases not matched to a gene: 8. Germline CDR1 LGHNA, CDR2 YSLEER. The CDR3 loop spans 16 amino acids. CDR3 residues: CASSQDTSGSPREQYF. The CDR3 nucleotides read TGCGCCAGCAGCCAAGATACTAGCGGGAGCCCTCGAGAGCAGTACTTC.

This clonotype was found many times. The chain couples TRBV20-1 to TRBJ2-5; D not resolved. Trimming left V 6 bases short and J 3 bases short, with 11 bases between. CDR1 is DFQATT, CDR2 SNEGSKA, per germline (reference sequence). This CDR3 spans 12 amino acids. CDR3 protein: CSADGVKETQYF. CDR3 nucleotide sequence: TGCAGTGCGGACGGAGTAAAAGAGACCCAGTACTTC.

Worth noting for this clonotype: This could be a read error, since a much larger clone is one nucleotide away. This chain uses TRBV4-3 with TRBJ2-5; no reliable D call. V gave up 1 base and J gave up 5 bases, with 17 bases separating them. Germline V CDR1 and CDR2: LGHNA, YSLEER. CDR3 length equals 16 residues. This CDR3 is CASSQGVLIPSETQYF. CDR3 DNA sequence: TGCGCCAGCAGCCAAGGGGTCCTAATCCCCAGCGAGACCCAGTACTTC.

This clonotype was seen at least ten times. The chain joins TRBV10-3 to TRBJ2-2, with D uncertain. This CDR3 contains 13 residues. Trimming shortened V by 4 bases and J by 5 bases, and 8 bases separated the two germline ends. CDR1 is ENHRY and CDR2 is SYGVKD in the germline V gene. CDR3 sequence (DNA): TGTGCCATCAGTGCTAGGGTGACCGGGGAGCTGTTTTTT. It encodes CAISARVTGELFF.